The 7 T cell receptor beta chains reported below all come from one sample, sequenced in a study of neoadjuvant anti-PD-1 for oral cavity cancer. Measured with immunoSEQ multiplex PCR; TCRdb has only the in-frame clones, and not every one. The sample lists 73,000 or so clones, 85% seen once, with about 3.7% in the top ten. Time point of the sample: after neoadjuvant nivolumab, at surgical resection. This material consisted of PBMCs, taken after nivolumab (anti-PD-1) treatment. These receptors were obtained from a person aged 40 to 85 with oral cavity squamous cell carcinoma.

This chain links TRBV10-3 with TRBJ2-7, with a possible D match to TRBD2 (6 bases). The ends were cut back, 2 bases at V and 7 bases at J, with 18 bases in the middle. CDR3 length: 15 amino acids. Germline V gene data show CDR1 as ENHRY and CDR2 as SYGVKD. Written as DNA, the CDR3 is TGTGCCATCAGTGAGCCCTACGCTGGAGGAGGGGAGCAGTACTTC. This translates into CAISEPYAGGGEQYF.

The rearrangement uses TRBV30 and TRBJ2-5; 7 positions agree with TRBD1. CDR1 GTSNPN and CDR2 SVGIG come from the germline V gene (reference sequence). This CDR3 spans 13 amino acids. J was trimmed by 5 bases and V by 0 bases; bases with no gene match: 3. CDR3 amino acids: CAWSVGGAETQYF. CDR3 sequence (DNA): TGTGCCTGGAGTGTAGGGGGCGCGGAGACCCAGTACTTC.

This clone was seen a single time. CDR3 in amino acids: CASSLGQVLGGYTF. The CDR3 coding sequence is TGTGCCAGCAGTCTAGGACAGGTTCTTGGAGGCTACACCTTC. The chain has TRBV2 and TRBJ1-2; 7 positions agree with TRBD1. The CDR3 consists of 14 residues. The junction had 11 bases not matched to a gene; V was cut back by 5 bases and J by 8 bases. The germline V gene encodes CDR1 SNHLY and CDR2 FYNNEI.

The chain recombines TRBV30 with TRBJ2-5; TRBD1 or TRBD2 may be the D gene (6 bases each). The CDR3 sequence is 16 residues long. Germline values: CDR1 GTSNPN, CDR2 SVGIG (reference sequence). V was shortened by 0 bases and J by 7 bases, with 21 bases between the two germline ends. The CDR3 nucleotides read TGTGCCTGGAGTGTAAGGGGGGACCCCTTGCTAGGGACCCAGTACTTC. It codes for CAWSVRGDPLLGTQYF.

The chain employs TRBV9 and TRBJ2-7; 8 bases fit TRBD2. In germline, CDR1 is SGDLS, CDR2 YYNGEE. The trim removed 4 bases at V and 0 bases at J, leaving 9 bases unmatched. The length of the CDR3 is 16 residues. The chain's CDR3 is CASSFHDTSGSYEQYF. As DNA, the CDR3 is TGTGCCAGCAGCTTCCACGACACTAGCGGCTCCTACGAGCAGTACTTC.

The chain joins TRBV15 to TRBJ2-7; D is perhaps TRBD2 (6 bases). Per germline, CDR1 LNHNV and CDR2 YYDKDF (reference sequence). This CDR3 has 17 amino acids. Between the trimmed V and J ends, which lost 1 base and 0 bases, there was a span of 16 bases. CDR3 loop: CATSRGPPGSSSYEQYF. The CDR3 nucleotides are TGTGCCACCAGCAGAGGCCCCCCCGGGAGTAGCTCCTACGAGCAGTACTTC.

The genes are TRBV30 and TRBJ1-5; 10 positions match TRBD1. Germline V gene data show CDR1 as GTSNPN and CDR2 as SVGIG (reference sequence). With 1 base clipped from V and 6 bases from J, the junction kept 3 bases outside the gene matches. The CDR3 has 14 amino acids. CDR3 sequence (DNA): TGTGCCTGGAGTGAAGGACAGGGGGGTCAGCCCCAGCATTTT. Translated: CAWSEGQGGQPQHF. The full variable domain, with the rest looked up from reference TRBV30 and TRBJ1-5, is SQTIHQWPATLVQPVGSPLSLECTVEGTSNPNLYWYRQAAGRGLQLLFYSVGIGQISSEVPQNLSASRPQDRQFILSSKKLLLSDSGFYLCAWSEGQGGQPQHFGDGTRLSIL.